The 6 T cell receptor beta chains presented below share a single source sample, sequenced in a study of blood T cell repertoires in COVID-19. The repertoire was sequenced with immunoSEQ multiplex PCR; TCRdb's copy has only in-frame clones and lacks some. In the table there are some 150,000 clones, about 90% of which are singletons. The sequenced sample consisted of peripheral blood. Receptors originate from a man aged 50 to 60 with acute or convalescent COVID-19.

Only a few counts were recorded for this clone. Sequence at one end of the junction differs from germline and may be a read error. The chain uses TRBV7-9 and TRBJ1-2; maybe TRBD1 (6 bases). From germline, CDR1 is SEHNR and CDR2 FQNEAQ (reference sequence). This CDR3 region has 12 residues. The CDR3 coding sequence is TGTGCCAGCAGCCCAAAAGCAGGGGTCCATTCCTTC. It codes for CASSPKAGVHSF.

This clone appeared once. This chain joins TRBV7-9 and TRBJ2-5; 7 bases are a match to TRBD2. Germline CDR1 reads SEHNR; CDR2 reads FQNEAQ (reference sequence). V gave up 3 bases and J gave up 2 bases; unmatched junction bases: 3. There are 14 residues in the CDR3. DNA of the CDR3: TGTGCCAGCAGCTTTGCTAGCGGACAAGAGACCCAGTACTTC. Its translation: CASSFASGQETQYF.

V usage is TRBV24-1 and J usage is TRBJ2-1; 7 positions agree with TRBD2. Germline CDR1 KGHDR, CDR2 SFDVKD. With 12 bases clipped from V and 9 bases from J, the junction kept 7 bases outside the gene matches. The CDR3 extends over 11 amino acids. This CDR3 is CAVRGYGEQFF. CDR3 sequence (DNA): TGTGCCGTGCGGGGGTATGGTGAGCAGTTCTTC.

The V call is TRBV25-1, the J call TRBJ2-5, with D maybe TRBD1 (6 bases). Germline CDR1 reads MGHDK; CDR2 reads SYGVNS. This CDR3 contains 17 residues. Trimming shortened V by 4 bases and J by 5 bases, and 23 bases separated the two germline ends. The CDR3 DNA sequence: TGTGCCAGCAGTGCGAAACAGGGTCTCCGGTTCGAGGAGACCCAGTACTTC. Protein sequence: CASSAKQGLRFEETQYF. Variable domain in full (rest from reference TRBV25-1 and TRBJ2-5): EADIYQTPRYLVIGTGKKITLECSQTMGHDKMYWYQQDPGMELHLIHYSYGVNSTEKGDLSSESTVSRIRTEHFPLTLESARPSHTSQYLCASSAKQGLRFEETQYFGPGTRLLVL.

DNA of the CDR3: TGTGCCAGCAGCAGGACTAGCGCTACCTACGAGCAGTACTTC. Translated, it gives CASSRTSATYEQYF. The gene calls are TRBV7-9 and TRBJ2-7; 9 nucleotides line up with TRBD2. The CDR3 is 14 amino acids. CDR1 and CDR2 (germline): SEHNR, FQNEAQ (reference sequence). J gave up 2 bases and V 5 bases, and 4 bases lay outside the gene matches.

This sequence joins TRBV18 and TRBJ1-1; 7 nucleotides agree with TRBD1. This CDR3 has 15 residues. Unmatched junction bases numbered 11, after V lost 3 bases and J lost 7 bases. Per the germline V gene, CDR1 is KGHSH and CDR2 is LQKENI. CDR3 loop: CASSPRDSPPFEAFF. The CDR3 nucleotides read TGTGCCAGCTCACCCCGGGACAGCCCGCCCTTTGAAGCTTTCTTT. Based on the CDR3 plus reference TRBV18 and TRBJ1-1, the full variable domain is NAGVMQNPRHLVRRRGQEARLRCSPMKGHSHVYWYRQLPEEGLKFMVYLQKENIIDESGMPKERFSAEFPKEGPSILRIQQVVRGDSAAYFCASSPRDSPPFEAFFGQGTRLTVV.